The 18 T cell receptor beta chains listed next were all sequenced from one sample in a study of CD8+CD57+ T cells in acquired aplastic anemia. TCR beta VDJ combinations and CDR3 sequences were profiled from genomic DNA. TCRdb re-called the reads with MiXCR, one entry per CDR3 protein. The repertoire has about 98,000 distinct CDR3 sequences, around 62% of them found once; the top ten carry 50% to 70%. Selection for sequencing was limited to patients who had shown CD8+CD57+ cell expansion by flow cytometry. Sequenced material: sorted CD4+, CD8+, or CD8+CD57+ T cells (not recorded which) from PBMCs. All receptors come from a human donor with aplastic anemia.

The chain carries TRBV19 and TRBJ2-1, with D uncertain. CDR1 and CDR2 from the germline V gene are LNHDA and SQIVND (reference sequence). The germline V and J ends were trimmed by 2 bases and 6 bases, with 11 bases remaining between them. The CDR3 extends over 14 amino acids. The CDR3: CASSIRTEINEQFF. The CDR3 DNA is TGTGCCAGTAGTATACGGACGGAGATCAATGAGCAGTTCTTC.

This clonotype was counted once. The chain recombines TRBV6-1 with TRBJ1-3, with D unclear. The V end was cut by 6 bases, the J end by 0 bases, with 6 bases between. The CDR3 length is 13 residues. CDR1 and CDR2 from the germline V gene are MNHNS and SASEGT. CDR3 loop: CASRRYSGNTIYF. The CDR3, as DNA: TGTGCCAGCAGAAGGTACTCTGGAAACACCATATATTTT.

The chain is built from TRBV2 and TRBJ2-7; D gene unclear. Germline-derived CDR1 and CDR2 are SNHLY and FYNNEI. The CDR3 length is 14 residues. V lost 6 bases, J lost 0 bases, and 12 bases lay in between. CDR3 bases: TGTGCCAGCAGCTTAGGGCTAGGCTCCTACGAGCAGTACTTC. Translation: CASSLGLGSYEQYF. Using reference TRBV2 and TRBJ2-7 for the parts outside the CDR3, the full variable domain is EPEVTQTPSHQVTQMGQEVILRCVPISNHLYFYWYRQILGQKVEFLVSFYNNEISEKSEIFDDQFSVERPDGSNFTLKIRSTKLEDSAMYFCASSLGLGSYEQYFGPGTRLTVT.

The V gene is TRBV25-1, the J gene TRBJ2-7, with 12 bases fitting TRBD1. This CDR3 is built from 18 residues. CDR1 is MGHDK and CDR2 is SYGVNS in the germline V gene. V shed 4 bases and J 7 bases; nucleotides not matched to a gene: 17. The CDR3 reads CASSAFGTGGIYLGEQYF. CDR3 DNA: TGTGCCAGCAGTGCGTTCGGGACAGGGGGCATCTACTTGGGGGAGCAGTACTTC.

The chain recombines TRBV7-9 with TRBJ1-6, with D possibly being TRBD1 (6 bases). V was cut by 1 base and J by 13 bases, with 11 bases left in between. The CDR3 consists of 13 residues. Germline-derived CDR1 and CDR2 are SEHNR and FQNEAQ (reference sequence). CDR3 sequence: CASSLGGGQPLHF. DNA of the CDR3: TGTGCCAGCAGCTTAGGTGGGGGGCAGCCCCTCCACTTT.

CDR3 nucleotides: TGCAGTGCTAGTCGGAGCACAGATACGCAGTATTTT. Protein sequence: CSASRSTDTQYF. V is TRBV20-1 and J is TRBJ2-3, with D uncertain. There are 12 residues in the CDR3. V was trimmed by 3 bases and J by 0 bases, leaving 4 bases between them. Germline-derived CDR1 and CDR2 are DFQATT and SNEGSKA (reference sequence).

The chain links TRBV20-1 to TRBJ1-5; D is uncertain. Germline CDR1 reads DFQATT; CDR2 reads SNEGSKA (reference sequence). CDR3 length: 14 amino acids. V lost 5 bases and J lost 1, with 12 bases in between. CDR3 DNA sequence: TGCAGTGCTTTTTCAGGCCTCAGCAATCAGCCCCAGCATTTT. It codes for CSAFSGLSNQPQHF.

The CDR3 DNA is TGTGCCAGTAGTATGGGGGGAGAGGGGGGCAATCAGCCCCAGCATTTT. Protein product: CASSMGGEGGNQPQHF. The chain uses TRBV19 and TRBJ1-5, with a weak D call TRBD1 (6 bases). CDR3 size: 16 residues. Germline CDR1 reads LNHDA; CDR2 reads SQIVND (reference sequence). Trimming stripped 3 bases from V and 2 bases from J, with 14 bases between. Supplemented by reference TRBV19 and TRBJ1-5, the full variable domain reads DGGITQSPKYLFRKEGQNVTLSCEQNLNHDAMYWYRQDPGQGLRLIYYSQIVNDFQKGDIAEGYSVSREKKESFPLTVTSAQKNPTAFYLCASSMGGEGGNQPQHFGDGTRLSIL.

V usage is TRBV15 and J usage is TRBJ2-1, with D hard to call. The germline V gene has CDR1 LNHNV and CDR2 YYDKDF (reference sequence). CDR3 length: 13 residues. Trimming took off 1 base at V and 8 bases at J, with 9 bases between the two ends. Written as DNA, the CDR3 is TGTGCCACCAGCAGAGGGTTTGCCGATGAGCAGTTCTTC. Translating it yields CATSRGFADEQFF.

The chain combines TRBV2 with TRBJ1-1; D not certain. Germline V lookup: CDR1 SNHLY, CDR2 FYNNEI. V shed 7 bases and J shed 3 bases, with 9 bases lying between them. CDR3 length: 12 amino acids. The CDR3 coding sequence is TGTGCCAGCACCATGAGTTACACTGAAGCTTTCTTT. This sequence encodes CASTMSYTEAFF.

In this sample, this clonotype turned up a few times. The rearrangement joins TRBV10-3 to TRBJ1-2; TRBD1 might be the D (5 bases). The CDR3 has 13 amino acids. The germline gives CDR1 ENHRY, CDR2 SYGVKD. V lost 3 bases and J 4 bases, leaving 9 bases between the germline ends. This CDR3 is CAISDLGTYGYTF. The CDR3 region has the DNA TGTGCCATCAGTGATTTGGGGACCTATGGCTACACCTTC.

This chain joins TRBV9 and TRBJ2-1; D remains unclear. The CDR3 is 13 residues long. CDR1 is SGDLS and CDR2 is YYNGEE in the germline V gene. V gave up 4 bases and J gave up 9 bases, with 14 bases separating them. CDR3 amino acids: CASSPPSGVEQFF. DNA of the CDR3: TGTGCCAGCAGCCCTCCCTCTGGGGTTGAGCAGTTCTTC.

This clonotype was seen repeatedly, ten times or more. In DNA, the CDR3 is TGTGCCAGCAGCTTCAAGGGGGATACGCAGTATTTT. Its translation is CASSFKGDTQYF. The rearrangement links TRBV13 to TRBJ2-3, with a weak D call TRBD1 (5 bases). Trimming took off 3 bases at V and 6 bases at J, with 7 bases between the two ends. Germline V gene sequence: CDR1 PRHDT, CDR2 FYEKMQ (reference sequence). The CDR3 length is 12 residues.

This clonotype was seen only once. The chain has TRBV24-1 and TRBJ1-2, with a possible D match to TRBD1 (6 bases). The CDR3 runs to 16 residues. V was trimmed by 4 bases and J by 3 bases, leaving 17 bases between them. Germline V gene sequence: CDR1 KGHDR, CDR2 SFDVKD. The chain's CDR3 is CATSDRALQGDYGYTF. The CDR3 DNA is TGTGCCACCAGTGACCGAGCCCTACAGGGAGACTATGGCTACACCTTC.

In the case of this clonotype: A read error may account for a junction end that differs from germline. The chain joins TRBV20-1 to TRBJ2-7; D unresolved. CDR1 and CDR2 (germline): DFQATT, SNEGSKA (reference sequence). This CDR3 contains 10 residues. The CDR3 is CGANRLRGYF. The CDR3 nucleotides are TGCGGTGCTAACCGGCTCCGAGGGTACTTC.

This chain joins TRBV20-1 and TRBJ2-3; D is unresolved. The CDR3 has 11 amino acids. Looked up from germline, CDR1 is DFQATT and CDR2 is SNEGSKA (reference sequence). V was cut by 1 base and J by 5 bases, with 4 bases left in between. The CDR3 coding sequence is TGCAGTGCTAGAGGCCGAGATACGCAGTATTTT. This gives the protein CSARGRDTQYF.

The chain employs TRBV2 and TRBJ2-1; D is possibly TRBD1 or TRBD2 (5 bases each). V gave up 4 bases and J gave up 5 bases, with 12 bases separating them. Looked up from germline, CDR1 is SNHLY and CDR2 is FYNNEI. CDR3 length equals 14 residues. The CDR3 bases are TGTGCCAGCAGTGGGGGGAGAGGTGACAATGAGCAGTTCTTC. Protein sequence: CASSGGRGDNEQFF.

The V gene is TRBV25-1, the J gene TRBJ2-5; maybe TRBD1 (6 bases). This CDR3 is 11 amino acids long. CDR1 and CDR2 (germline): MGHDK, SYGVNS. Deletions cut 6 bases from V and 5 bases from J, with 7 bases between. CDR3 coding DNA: TGTGCCAGCAGAAGGGGGGAGACCCAGTACTTC. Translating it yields CASRRGETQYF. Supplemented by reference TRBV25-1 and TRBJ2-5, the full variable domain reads EADIYQTPRYLVIGTGKKITLECSQTMGHDKMYWYQQDPGMELHLIHYSYGVNSTEKGDLSSESTVSRIRTEHFPLTLESARPSHTSQYLCASRRGETQYFGPGTRLLVL.